The 9 T cell receptor beta chains in this list originate from one sample, sequenced in a study of T cells in Graves' hyperthyroidism and ophthalmopathy (dated by TCRdb to between 2018 and 2020). The method was multiplex PCR. Sequencer: Illumina HiSeq 2000. Amplification of TCR beta CDR3 regions was carried out from RNA transcripts. A first-round RT-PCR of the TCR CDR3 used the HTBI primer set with the Qiagen OneStep RT-PCR kit. Through fastp at Q25 and MiXCR, TCRdb rebuilt clones from the public reads, retaining in-frame beta chains. Every entry covers one CDR3 protein and lists the most common genes and DNA from its rows. This sample gives some 720,000 distinct CDR3 sequences in total; about a sixth of them show up just once. The ten largest clonotypes hold under 9.5% of the sample. Material: blood. These receptors were collected from a young man with Graves' hyperthyroidism.

This clonotype appeared a few times. J is TRBJ2-3 and V is TRBV28; no firm D call. Germline values: CDR1 MDHEN, CDR2 SYDVKM. The CDR3 has 15 residues. Trimming stripped 8 bases from V and 1 base from J, with 16 bases between. CDR3 loop: CASGPINDGTDTQYF. The CDR3 nucleotides are TGTGCCAGCGGCCCAATAAACGACGGCACAGATACGCAGTATTTT.

This clonotype was observed a handful of times. The chain joins TRBV11-3 to TRBJ2-5; D ambiguous. The CDR3 is made up of 15 amino acids. The V gene's germline CDR1 is SGHNT and CDR2 YENEEA. Trimming left V 1 base short and J 3 bases short, with 12 bases between. The CDR3 loop is CASSLGAGFKETQYF. In DNA, the CDR3 is TGTGCCAGCAGCTTAGGGGCCGGTTTCAAAGAGACCCAGTACTTC.

There are many counts of this clonotype. The gene calls are TRBV9 and TRBJ2-7; 10 nucleotides line up with TRBD2. The V segment lost 1 base and the J segment 4 bases; nucleotides outside the gene matches: 5. The CDR3 spans 15 residues. Germline V gene sequence: CDR1 SGDLS, CDR2 YYNGEE. CDR3 loop: CASSVTSSGSYEQYF. Written as DNA, the CDR3 is TGTGCCAGCAGCGTAACCTCTAGCGGGAGTTACGAGCAGTACTTC.

The V and J genes are TRBV4-1 and TRBJ2-5, with TRBD2 identical over 11 bases. The V gene end was trimmed by 4 bases and the J gene end by 3 bases; junction bases not matched to a gene: 7. CDR1 and CDR2 (germline): MGHRA, YSYEKL. This CDR3 region has 16 residues. The CDR3 DNA follows: TGCGCCAGCAGCCGTTACGGGACTAGCGGAGAAGAGACCCAGTACTTC. This gives the protein CASSRYGTSGEETQYF.

This clonotype was seen at least ten times. The CDR3 sequence: CASRPGTVNTGELFF. CDR3 in DNA: TGTGCCAGCAGGCCCGGGACAGTCAACACCGGGGAGCTGTTTTTT. The J gene is TRBJ2-2, the V gene TRBV28; TRBD1 matches at 7 bases. CDR3 length equals 15 residues. Trimming removed 6 bases from V and 2 bases from J; junction bases left unmatched: 6. Germline V gene data show CDR1 as MDHEN and CDR2 as SYDVKM.

This clonotype was detected a few times. The rearrangement joins TRBV12-3 or TRBV12-4 to TRBJ1-1; the D gene is possibly TRBD1 (5 bases). V shed 6 bases and J shed 5 bases, with 19 bases lying between them. CDR3 length equals 15 residues. The CDR3 nucleotides are TGTGCCAGCAGGTATGGACCGTCAAAGGGGACTGAAGCTTTCTTT. It translates to CASRYGPSKGTEAFF.

The rearrangement links TRBV6-1 to TRBJ2-7; TRBD1 matches 8 bases. The V segment lost 6 bases and the J segment 5 bases; nucleotides outside the gene matches: 9. This CDR3 is 14 amino acids long. Germline V gene lookup returns CDR1 MNHNS and CDR2 SASEGT. CDR3 DNA sequence: TGTGCCAGCAGCCGACCGGGACAGGTGGACGAGCAGTACTTC. This sequence encodes CASSRPGQVDEQYF.

This clonotype has a handful of counts. The chain joins TRBV20-1 to TRBJ2-1, with 10 positions matching TRBD2. V dropped 2 bases and J dropped 9; count of bases not matched to a gene: 7. From germline, CDR1 is DFQATT and CDR2 SNEGSKA (reference sequence). This CDR3 comprises 14 residues. CDR3 in amino acids: CSARLAGVLGEQFF. CDR3 DNA: TGCAGTGCTAGACTAGCGGGAGTCCTTGGTGAGCAGTTCTTC.

This clonotype was counted a few times. V is TRBV27 and J is TRBJ1-3; 9 bases match TRBD1. This CDR3 is 14 amino acids long. Germline assignment: CDR1 MNHEY and CDR2 SMNVEV (reference sequence). The V gene end was trimmed by 6 bases and the J gene end by 4 bases; junction bases not matched to a gene: 4. The CDR3 DNA is TGTGCCAGCAGGGAGGGACAGGGAGGAAACACCATATATTTT. Translation: CASREGQGGNTIYF.